The subject of this entry is one TCR beta chain. The data derive from a study of T cells expressing NK-cell markers. Researchers built TCR beta cDNA using 5'RACE template switching with UMIs. TCRdb reprocessed the 5' RACE reads, keeping one entry per CDR3 protein, no DNA. The sample table includes under 600,000 distinct CDR3 sequences. CDR3 length: 12 residues. Germline values: CDR1 ENHRY, CDR2 SYGVKD. Sequenced material: blood T cells: a sorted CD56 or NKG2C T cell subset, CD4+ or CD8+ T cells, or bulk PBMC T cells (not recorded which). This clonotype was sampled from a woman between 45 and 65 years old in good health. The chain couples TRBV10-3 to TRBJ1-5; without DNA, the TCRdb call of TRBD1 cannot be checked. The CDR3 protein is CATGQAGQPQHF.